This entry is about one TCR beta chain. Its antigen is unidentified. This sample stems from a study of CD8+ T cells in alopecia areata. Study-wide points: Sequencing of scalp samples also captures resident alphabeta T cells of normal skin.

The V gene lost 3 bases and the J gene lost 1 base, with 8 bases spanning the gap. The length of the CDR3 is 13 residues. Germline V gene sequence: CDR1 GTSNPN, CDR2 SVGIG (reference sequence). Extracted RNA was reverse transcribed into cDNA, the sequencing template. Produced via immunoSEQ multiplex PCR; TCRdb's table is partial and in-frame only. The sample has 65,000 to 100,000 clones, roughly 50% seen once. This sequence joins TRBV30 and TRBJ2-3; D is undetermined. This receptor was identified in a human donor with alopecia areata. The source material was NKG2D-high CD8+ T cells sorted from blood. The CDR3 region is CAWRSGGTDTQYF. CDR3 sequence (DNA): TGTGCCTGGAGATCGGGCGGCACAGATACGCAGTATTTT.